What follows are 2 T cell receptor beta chains derived from one specimen sequenced in a study of shared clonotypes between healthy human individuals. TCRdb's table, derived via immunoSEQ multiplex PCR, lists solely in-frame clones and lacks some. The table shows approximately 2,200,000 clones, with roughly 91% occurring only once. Naive CD8 cells, CD45RO-negative and positively selected for CCR7, excluded terminally differentiated effector memory CD45RA+ cells. Sample: naive CD8+ T cells from PBMCs. These TCRs come from a young man in good health. Some clones in this sample may be carry-over from other donors' samples.

The chain is built from TRBV27 and TRBJ2-1; D might be TRBD1 (5 bases). This CDR3 has 13 amino acids. In germline, CDR1 is MNHEY, CDR2 SMNVEV (reference sequence). Trimming left V 4 bases short and J 4 bases short, with 8 bases between. Here the CDR3 reads CASSSDMYNEQFF. The CDR3 region has the DNA TGTGCCAGCAGTTCGGACATGTACAATGAGCAGTTCTTC.

V gene TRBV5-4 combines with J gene TRBJ2-7, with D hard to call. Germline values: CDR1 SGHNT, CDR2 YYREEE (reference sequence). Trimming stripped 2 bases from V and 0 bases from J, with 6 bases between. CDR3 length: 13 residues. The CDR3 sequence is CASSFFISYEQYF. CDR3 in DNA: TGTGCCAGCAGCTTCTTTATCTCCTACGAGCAGTACTTC.